The source of this T cell receptor beta chain is a study of Ad26.COV2.S vaccination and SARS-CoV-2 variants. Turning to the study itself: By the intramuscular route, Ad26.COV2.S was given once, or twice 56 days apart. Whole-study results and caveats: It was vaccine recipients, not placebo recipients, who had the higher spike-specific TCR breadth.

Some clones are missing from TCRdb's copy, which holds only in-frame ones; the method was immunoSEQ multiplex PCR. The sample carries 300,000 to 350,000 clones, 85% to 90% recorded once. Described treatment: roughly 19 received Ad26.COV2.S at low or high dose, single or two shots; about 5 received placebo; per-sample allocation not given. Specimen acquisition occurred on day 63 following the initial vaccine or placebo injection. The V gene lost 5 bases and the J gene lost 7 bases, with 15 bases spanning the gap. The CDR3 has 13 amino acids. Germline lookup yields CDR1 SGHNT and CDR2 YENEEA. On this clone itself: What it binds is unknown.

The chain recombines TRBV11-3 with TRBJ2-7, with a tentative D call TRBD2 (5 bases). The sequence came from a person between 18 and 65 years old who received the Ad26.COV2.S COVID-19 vaccine or a placebo. The sample consisted of peripheral blood, taken in a trial of Ad26.COV2.S vaccine versus placebo. CDR3 nucleotide sequence: TGTGCCAGCAGCCACAACCTCGGGGATGAGCAGTACTTC. The encoded protein is CASSHNLGDEQYF.